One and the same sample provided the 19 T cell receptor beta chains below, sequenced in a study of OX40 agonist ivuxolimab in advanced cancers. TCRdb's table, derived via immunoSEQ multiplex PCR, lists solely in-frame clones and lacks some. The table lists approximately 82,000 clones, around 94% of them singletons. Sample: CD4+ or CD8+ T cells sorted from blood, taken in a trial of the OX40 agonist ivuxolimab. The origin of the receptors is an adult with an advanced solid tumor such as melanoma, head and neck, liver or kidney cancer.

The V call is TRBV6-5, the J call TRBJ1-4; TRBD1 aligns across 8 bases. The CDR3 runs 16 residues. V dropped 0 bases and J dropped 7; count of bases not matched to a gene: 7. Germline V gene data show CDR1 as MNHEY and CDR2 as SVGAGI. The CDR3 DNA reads TGTGCCAGCAGTTACTCGATTCAGGACAGGGCTGAAAAACTGTTTTTT. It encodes CASSYSIQDRAEKLFF.

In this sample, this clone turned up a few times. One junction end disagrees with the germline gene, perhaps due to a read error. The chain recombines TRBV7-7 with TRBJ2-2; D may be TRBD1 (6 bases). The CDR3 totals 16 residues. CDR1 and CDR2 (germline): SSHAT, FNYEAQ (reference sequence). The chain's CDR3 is CASSLGARGSTGELFF. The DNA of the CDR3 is TGTGCTAGCAGCTTAGGCGCCAGGGGCAGCACCGGGGAGCTGTTTTTT.

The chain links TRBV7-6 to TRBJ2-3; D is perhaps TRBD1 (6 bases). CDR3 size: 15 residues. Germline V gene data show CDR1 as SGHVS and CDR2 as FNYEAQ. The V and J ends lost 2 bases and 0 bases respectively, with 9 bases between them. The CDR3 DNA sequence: TGTGCCAGCAGCTTAACAGGGTCTAGCACAGATACGCAGTATTTT. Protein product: CASSLTGSSTDTQYF.

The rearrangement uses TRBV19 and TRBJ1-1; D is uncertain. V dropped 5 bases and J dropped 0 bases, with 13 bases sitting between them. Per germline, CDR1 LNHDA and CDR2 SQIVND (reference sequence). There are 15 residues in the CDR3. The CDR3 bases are TGTGCCAGTAGTCCCGGAGGTTTCATGAACACTGAAGCTTTCTTT. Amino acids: CASSPGGFMNTEAFF.

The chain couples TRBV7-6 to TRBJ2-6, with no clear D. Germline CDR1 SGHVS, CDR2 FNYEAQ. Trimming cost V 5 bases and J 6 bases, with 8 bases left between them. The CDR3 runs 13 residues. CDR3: CASSAAPANVLTF. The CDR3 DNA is TGTGCCAGCAGCGCCGCGCCGGCCAACGTCCTGACTTTC.

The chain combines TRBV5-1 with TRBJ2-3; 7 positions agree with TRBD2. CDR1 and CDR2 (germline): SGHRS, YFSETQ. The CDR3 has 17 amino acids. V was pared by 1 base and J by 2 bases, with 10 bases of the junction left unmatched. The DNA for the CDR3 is TGCGCCAGCAGCTTGTCCTGGCAGCGGGATTACACAGATACGCAGTATTTT. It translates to CASSLSWQRDYTDTQYF. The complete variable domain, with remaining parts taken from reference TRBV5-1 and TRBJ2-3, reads KAGVTQTPRYLIKTRGQQVTLSCSPISGHRSVSWYQQTPGQGLQFLFEYFSETQRNKGNFPGRFSGRQFSNSRSEMNVSTLELGDSALYLCASSLSWQRDYTDTQYFGPGTRLTVL.

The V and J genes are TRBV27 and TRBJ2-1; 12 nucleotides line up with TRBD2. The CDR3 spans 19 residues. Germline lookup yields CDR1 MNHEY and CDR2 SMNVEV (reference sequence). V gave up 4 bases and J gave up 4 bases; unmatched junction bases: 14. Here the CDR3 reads CASSSLIKRTSGEYNEQFF. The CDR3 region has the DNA TGTGCCAGCAGTTCCCTGATCAAACGGACTAGCGGGGAATACAATGAGCAGTTCTTC.

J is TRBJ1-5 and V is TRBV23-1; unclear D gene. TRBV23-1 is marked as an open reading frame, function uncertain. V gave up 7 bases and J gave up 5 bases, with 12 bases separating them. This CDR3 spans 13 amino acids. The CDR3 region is CASTRVRDQPQHF. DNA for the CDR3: TGCGCCAGCACCCGCGTAAGAGATCAGCCCCAGCATTTT.

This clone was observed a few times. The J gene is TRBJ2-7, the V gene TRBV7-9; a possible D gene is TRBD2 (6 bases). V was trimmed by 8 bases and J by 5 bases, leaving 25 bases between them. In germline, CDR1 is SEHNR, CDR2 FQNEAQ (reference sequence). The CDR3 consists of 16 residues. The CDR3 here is CASGTISRDFKNEQYF. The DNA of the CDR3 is TGTGCCAGCGGGACGATCTCGAGGGACTTTAAAAACGAGCAGTACTTC.

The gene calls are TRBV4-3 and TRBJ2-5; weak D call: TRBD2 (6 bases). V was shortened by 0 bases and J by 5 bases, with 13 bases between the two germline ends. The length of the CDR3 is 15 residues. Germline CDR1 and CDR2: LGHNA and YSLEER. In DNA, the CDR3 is TGCGCCAGCAGCCAAGATCCGGGGGATCGGGAGACCCAGTACTTC. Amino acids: CASSQDPGDRETQYF.

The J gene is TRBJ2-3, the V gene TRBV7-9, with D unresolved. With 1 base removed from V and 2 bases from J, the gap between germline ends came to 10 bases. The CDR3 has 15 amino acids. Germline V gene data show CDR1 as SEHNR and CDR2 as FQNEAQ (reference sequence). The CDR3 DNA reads TGTGCCAGCAGCTTAGAAGGCGGTCTCACAGATACGCAGTATTTT. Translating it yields CASSLEGGLTDTQYF.

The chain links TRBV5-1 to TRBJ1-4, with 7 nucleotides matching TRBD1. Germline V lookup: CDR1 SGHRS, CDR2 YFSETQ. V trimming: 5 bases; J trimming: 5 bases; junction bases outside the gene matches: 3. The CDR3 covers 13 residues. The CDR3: CASRGTENEKLFF. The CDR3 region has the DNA TGCGCCAGCAGAGGGACAGAGAATGAAAAACTGTTTTTT.

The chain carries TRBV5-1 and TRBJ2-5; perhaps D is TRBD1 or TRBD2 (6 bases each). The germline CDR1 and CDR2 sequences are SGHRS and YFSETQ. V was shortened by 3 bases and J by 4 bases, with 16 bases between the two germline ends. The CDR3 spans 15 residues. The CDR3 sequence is CASSWTGGAGETQYF. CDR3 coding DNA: TGCGCCAGCAGCTGGACCGGGGGCGCAGGAGAGACCCAGTACTTC.

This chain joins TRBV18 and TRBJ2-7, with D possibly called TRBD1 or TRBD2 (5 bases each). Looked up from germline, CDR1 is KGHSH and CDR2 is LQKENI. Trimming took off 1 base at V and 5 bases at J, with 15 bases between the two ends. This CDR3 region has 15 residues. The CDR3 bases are TGTGCCAGCTCACCACTCGCAGGGACCCCCCACGAGCAGTACTTC. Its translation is CASSPLAGTPHEQYF.

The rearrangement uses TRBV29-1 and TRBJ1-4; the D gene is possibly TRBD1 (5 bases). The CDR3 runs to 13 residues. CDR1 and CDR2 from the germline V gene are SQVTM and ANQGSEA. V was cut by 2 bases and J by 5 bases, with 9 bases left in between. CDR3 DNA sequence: TGCAGCGTTGAAAAGGGGACGAATGAAAAACTGTTTTTT. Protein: CSVEKGTNEKLFF.

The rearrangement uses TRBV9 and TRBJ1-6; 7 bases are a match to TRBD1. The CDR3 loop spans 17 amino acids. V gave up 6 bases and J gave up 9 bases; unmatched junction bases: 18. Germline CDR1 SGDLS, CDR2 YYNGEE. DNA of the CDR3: TGTGCCAGCACCCCAGGGGGGGGGCCCCTAGCGGTTTCACCCCTCCACTTT. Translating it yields CASTPGGGPLAVSPLHF.

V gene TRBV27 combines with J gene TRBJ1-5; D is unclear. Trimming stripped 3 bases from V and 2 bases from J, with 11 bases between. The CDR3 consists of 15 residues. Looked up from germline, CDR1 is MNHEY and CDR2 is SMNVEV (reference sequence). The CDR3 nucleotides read TGTGCCAGCAGTTTTTCCGCCGGGGGCAATCAGCCCCAGCATTTT. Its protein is CASSFSAGGNQPQHF.

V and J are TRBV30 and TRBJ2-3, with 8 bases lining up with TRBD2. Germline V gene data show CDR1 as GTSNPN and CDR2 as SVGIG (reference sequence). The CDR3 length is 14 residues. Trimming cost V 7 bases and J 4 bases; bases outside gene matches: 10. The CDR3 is CALQASGRSDTQYF. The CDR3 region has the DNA TGTGCCTTGCAGGCTAGCGGGCGGTCAGATACGCAGTATTTT.

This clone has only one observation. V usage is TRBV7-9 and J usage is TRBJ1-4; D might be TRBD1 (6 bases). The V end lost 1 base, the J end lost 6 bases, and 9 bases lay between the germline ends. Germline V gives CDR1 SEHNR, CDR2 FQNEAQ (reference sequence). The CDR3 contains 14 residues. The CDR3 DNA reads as TGTGCCAGCAGCTTAGGGACAGACGATGAAAAACTGTTTTTT. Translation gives CASSLGTDDEKLFF.